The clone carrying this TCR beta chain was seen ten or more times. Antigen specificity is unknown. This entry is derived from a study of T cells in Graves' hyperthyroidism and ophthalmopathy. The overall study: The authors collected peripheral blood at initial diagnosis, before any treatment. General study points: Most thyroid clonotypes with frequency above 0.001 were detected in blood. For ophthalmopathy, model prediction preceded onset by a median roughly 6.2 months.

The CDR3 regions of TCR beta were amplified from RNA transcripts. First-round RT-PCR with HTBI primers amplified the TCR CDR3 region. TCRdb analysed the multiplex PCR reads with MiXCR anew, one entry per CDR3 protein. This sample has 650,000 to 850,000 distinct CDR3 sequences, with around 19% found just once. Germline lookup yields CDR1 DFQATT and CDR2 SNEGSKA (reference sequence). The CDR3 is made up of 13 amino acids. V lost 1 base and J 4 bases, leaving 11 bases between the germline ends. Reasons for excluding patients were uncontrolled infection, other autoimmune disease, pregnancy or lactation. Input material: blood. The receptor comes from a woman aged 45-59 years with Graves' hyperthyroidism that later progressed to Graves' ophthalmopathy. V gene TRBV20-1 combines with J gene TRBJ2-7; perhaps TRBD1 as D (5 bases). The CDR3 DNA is TGCAGTGCTAGAGGGGCAGGGAATTACGAGCAGTACTTC. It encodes CSARGAGNYEQYF.